This entry concerns a single TCR beta chain. Its antigen is undetermined. Since a much larger clone is just one base distant, this may be a read error. The CDR3 carries no conserved terminal phenylalanine or tryptophan, so it likely arises from a read error. What was amplified from RNA transcripts were TCR beta CDR3 regions. TCR CDR3 regions were first amplified by RT-PCR with HTBI primers. TCRdb recomputed calls from the multiplex PCR reads with MiXCR, one row per CDR3 protein. Found here are approximately 590,000 distinct CDR3 sequences, around 14% of them singletons; the top ten hold less than 9.5%. These data come from a study of T cells in Graves' hyperthyroidism and ophthalmopathy. Study results and caveats: In blood, most of the thyroid clonotypes expanded above 0.001 were also present. The model anticipated ophthalmopathy a median about six months pre-onset.

The study based diagnoses on clinical symptoms, serum thyroxine and TRAb, thyroid ultrasound and orbital computed tomography. Fresh peripheral blood, 10 ml, was the source of the PBMCs. This CDR3 spans 11 amino acids. Germline V lookup: CDR1 SEHNR, CDR2 FQNEAQ (reference sequence). V gave up 0 bases and J gave up 5 bases, with 2 bases separating them. This receptor was identified in a woman aged 25 to 39 with Graves' hyperthyroidism. The chain is built from TRBV7-9 and TRBJ2-7; D is uncertain. The sample was blood. The CDR3 here is CASSLAHEQYS. CDR3 DNA sequence: TGTGCCAGCAGCTTAGCCCACGAGCAGTACTCC.